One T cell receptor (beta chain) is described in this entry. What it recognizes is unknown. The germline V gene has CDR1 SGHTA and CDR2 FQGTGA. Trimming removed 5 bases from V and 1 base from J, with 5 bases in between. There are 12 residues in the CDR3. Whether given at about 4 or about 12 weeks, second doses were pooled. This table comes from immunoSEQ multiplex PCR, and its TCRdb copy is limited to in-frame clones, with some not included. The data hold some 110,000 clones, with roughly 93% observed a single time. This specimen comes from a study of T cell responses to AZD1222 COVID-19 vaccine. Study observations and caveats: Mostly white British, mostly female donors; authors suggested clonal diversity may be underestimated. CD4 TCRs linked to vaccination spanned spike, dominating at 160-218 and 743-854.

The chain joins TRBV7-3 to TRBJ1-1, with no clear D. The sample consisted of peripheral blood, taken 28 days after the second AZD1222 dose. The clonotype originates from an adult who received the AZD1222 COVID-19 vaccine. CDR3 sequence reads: CASSNANTEAFF. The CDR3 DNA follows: TGTGCCAGCAGCAACGCGAACACTGAAGCTTTCTTT.